Following are 32 T cell receptor beta chains from one sample sequenced in a study of early T cells in non-severe SARS-CoV-2 infection. TCRdb ran MiXCR on the 5' RACE reads and lists one entry per CDR3 protein. The data show about 110,000 distinct CDR3 sequences, roughly 13% seen once. The material sequenced was whole blood, taken at baseline. The receptor set was obtained from an adult who was a healthcare worker with PCR-confirmed SARS-CoV-2 infection or an uninfected control (not recorded which).

This chain joins TRBV7-3 and TRBJ1-2, with 9 bases fitting TRBD1. The V gene end was trimmed by 5 bases and the J gene end by 6 bases; junction bases not matched to a gene: 7. CDR1 and CDR2 from the germline V gene are SGHTA and FQGTGA. The CDR3 is made up of 14 amino acids. This CDR3 is CASSPDRGRDGYTF. The CDR3 nucleotides read TGTGCCAGCAGCCCCGACAGGGGGAGGGATGGCTACACCTTC.

The chain is built from TRBV5-1 and TRBJ2-5; D not resolved. V was cut by 3 bases and J by 7 bases, with 13 bases left in between. The CDR3 runs to 13 residues. Germline assignment: CDR1 SGHRS and CDR2 YFSETQ. In DNA form, the CDR3 reads TGCGCCAGCAGCTCGGTGGCAAAAGGGACCCAGTACTTC. Residues: CASSSVAKGTQYF.

Notes on this clonotype: The junction shows a germline mismatch at one end, possibly a read error. The V call is TRBV5-1, the J call TRBJ1-1; TRBD1 aligns across 8 bases. Germline CDR1 SGHRS, CDR2 YFSETQ. The CDR3 has 13 amino acids. Written as DNA, the CDR3 is TGCGCCAGCAGCATGACAGGGGTGACTGTAGCTTTCTTT. Translation gives CASSMTGVTVAFF.

The chain recombines TRBV6-5 with TRBJ2-1; D assignment may be TRBD1 or TRBD2 (5 bases each). The V end was cut by 0 bases, the J end by 9 bases, with 12 bases between. The CDR3 is made up of 14 amino acids. Germline loops: CDR1 MNHEY, CDR2 SVGAGI. CDR3 nucleotides: TGTGCCAGCAGTTACTCGGGACCTATTGGTGAGCAGTTCTTC. Protein: CASSYSGPIGEQFF.

This rearrangement joins TRBV19 to TRBJ1-5; possible D gene TRBD1, 5 bases. Germline V gene data show CDR1 as LNHDA and CDR2 as SQIVND (reference sequence). Trimming cost V 7 bases and J 5 bases, with 18 bases left between them. The CDR3 loop spans 15 amino acids. CDR3 nucleotide sequence: TGTGCCAGTACCTCCGGAGACAGCGGCTATCAGCCCCAGCATTTT. Amino acids: CASTSGDSGYQPQHF.

This clonotype has only a few counts. The chain employs TRBV12-3 or TRBV12-4 and TRBJ2-1; D uncertain. The CDR3 is made up of 13 amino acids. Trimming left V 5 bases short and J 7 bases short, with 12 bases between. The CDR3 nucleotides are TGTGCCAGCAGTCCTGCATCCGTGAATGAGCAGTTCTTC. It is translated as CASSPASVNEQFF.

This clonotype was seen at least ten times. The genes are TRBV6-4 and TRBJ2-3; TRBD1 aligns across 11 bases. Germline V lookup: CDR1 MRHNA, CDR2 SNTAGT. This CDR3 contains 16 residues. V dropped 4 bases and J dropped 5; count of bases not matched to a gene: 8. The CDR3 sequence: CASSAADRGHVDTQYF. As DNA, the CDR3 is TGTGCCAGCAGTGCCGCGGACAGGGGGCATGTAGATACGCAGTATTTT.

This clonotype was observed many times. The V call is TRBV5-6, the J call TRBJ1-6; TRBD1 matches 9 bases. The CDR3 contains 14 residues. The trim removed 4 bases at V and 7 bases at J, leaving 3 bases unmatched. Germline V CDR1 and CDR2: SGHDT, YYEEEE. CDR3 nucleotide sequence: TGTGCCAGCAGCGGCGGGACAGGGAATTCACCCCTCCACTTT. This codes for CASSGGTGNSPLHF.

This clonotype was seen more than once but under ten times. The chain uses TRBV7-9 and TRBJ2-1, with 7 bases fitting TRBD2. After removal of 6 bases from V and 0 bases from J, the junction contained 11 bases not matched to a gene. In germline, CDR1 is SEHNR, CDR2 FQNEAQ (reference sequence). The CDR3 runs to 17 residues. DNA of the CDR3: TGTGCCAGCAGAAATCACGGGCGCGGGGGCTCCTACAATGAGCAGTTCTTC. Amino acid sequence: CASRNHGRGGSYNEQFF.

The V and J genes are TRBV20-1 and TRBJ2-5; weak D call: TRBD2 (5 bases). This CDR3 region has 12 residues. Germline V CDR1 and CDR2: DFQATT, SNEGSKA (reference sequence). V was trimmed by 5 bases and J by 5 bases, leaving 12 bases between them. DNA of the CDR3: TGCAGTGCTGCGCGGGCGCAGGAGACCCAGTACTTC. This sequence encodes CSAARAQETQYF.

This clonotype has more than one count but fewer than ten. The V gene is TRBV28, the J gene TRBJ2-2; perhaps TRBD2 as D (5 bases). This CDR3 is 12 amino acids long. The germline V and J ends were trimmed by 6 bases and 8 bases, with 10 bases remaining between them. Germline V gives CDR1 MDHEN, CDR2 SYDVKM. The CDR3 nucleotides are TGTGCCAGCAGCCCCCCGGGGGGGGAGCTGTTTTTT. It codes for CASSPPGGELFF.

This clonotype has a count of ten or more. This chain links TRBV7-7 with TRBJ1-3, with a tentative D call TRBD1 (6 bases). CDR1 is SSHAT, CDR2 FNYEAQ, per germline (reference sequence). V was pared by 5 bases and J by 4 bases, with 15 bases between. CDR3 length: 15 residues. The DNA for the CDR3 is TGTGCCAGCAGCGTAACAGGGACCTGGGGAAACACCATATATTTT. It codes for CASSVTGTWGNTIYF. The full variable domain, in which reference TRBV7-7 and TRBJ1-3 provide the parts outside the CDR3, is GAGVSQSPRYKVTKRGQDVTLRCDPISSHATLYWYQQALGQGPEFLTYFNYEAQPDKSGLPSDRFSAERPEGSISTLTIQRTEQRDSAMYRCASSVTGTWGNTIYFGEGSWLTVV.

The chain recombines TRBV28 with TRBJ1-2; D gene ambiguous. The CDR3 extends over 14 amino acids. The germline V gene encodes CDR1 MDHEN and CDR2 SYDVKM. With 2 bases removed from V and 2 bases from J, the gap between germline ends came to 9 bases. The CDR3 coding sequence is TGTGCCAGCAGTTTACATCCCACGAACTATGGCTACACCTTC. Translated, it gives CASSLHPTNYGYTF.

This clonotype occurred many times. The chain joins TRBV29-1 to TRBJ2-2, with D unresolved. Germline values: CDR1 SQVTM, CDR2 ANQGSEA. The CDR3 has 13 residues. V was trimmed by 4 bases and J by 6 bases, leaving 12 bases between them. The CDR3 is CSVGANSPGELFF. CDR3 DNA sequence: TGCAGCGTTGGGGCCAACAGTCCCGGGGAGCTGTTTTTT.

The chain couples TRBV29-1 to TRBJ1-1, with 7 bases aligning to TRBD1. Trimming at V came to 5 bases and at J to 11 bases, leaving 2 bases not matched to a gene. This CDR3 has 9 amino acids. The germline CDR1 and CDR2 sequences are SQVTM and ANQGSEA. CDR3 loop: CSVSGGAFF. The CDR3 DNA is TGCAGCGTTTCAGGGGGGGCTTTCTTT.

This clonotype was counted ten times or more. J is TRBJ2-1 and V is TRBV5-4, with D tentatively TRBD1 (6 bases). Trimming removed 2 bases from V and 4 bases from J, with 10 bases in between. The CDR3 totals 14 residues. From germline, CDR1 is SGHNT and CDR2 YYREEE (reference sequence). The CDR3 sequence is CASSFQGLYNEQFF. For the CDR3, the DNA is TGTGCCAGCAGCTTCCAGGGGCTATACAATGAGCAGTTCTTC.

The V call is TRBV7-2, the J call TRBJ2-3; no definite D call. V lost 5 bases and J 1 base, leaving 10 bases between the germline ends. The CDR3 sequence is 14 residues long. Germline V gene data show CDR1 as SGHTA and CDR2 as FQGNSA. The CDR3 region has the DNA TGTGCCAGCAGCCCCTTCGGCCGCACAGATACGCAGTATTTT. This gives the protein CASSPFGRTDTQYF.

This clonotype has more than one count but fewer than ten. The J gene is TRBJ1-4, the V gene TRBV29-1; D remains ambiguous. The CDR3 is 13 amino acids. Germline CDR1 and CDR2: SQVTM and ANQGSEA. The V end lost 4 bases, the J end lost 7 bases, and 13 bases lay between the germline ends. Here the CDR3 DNA reads TGCAGCGTTGCAACGGGGATGGGTGAAAAACTGTTTTTT. Protein: CSVATGMGEKLFF.

This clonotype occurred many times. The rearrangement uses TRBV6-2 or TRBV6-3 and TRBJ1-5; D is unclear. V dropped 8 bases and J dropped 0 bases, with 8 bases sitting between them. CDR3 size: 13 residues. Germline values: CDR1 MNHEY, CDR2 SVGEGT. The DNA for the CDR3 is TGTGCCAGCGGACGGTTTAGCAATCAGCCCCAGCATTTT. Translation: CASGRFSNQPQHF.

The chain couples TRBV11-2 to TRBJ2-7; D gene unclear. The germline V gene has CDR1 SGHAT and CDR2 FQNNGV. Trimming removed 6 bases from V and 6 bases from J, with 9 bases in between. CDR3 length: 11 amino acids. The CDR3 DNA follows: TGTGCCAGCAGTCTTCTACGCGAGCAGTACTTC. Amino acids: CASSLLREQYF.

This clonotype was seen a handful of times. The chain couples TRBV29-1 to TRBJ2-7; D may be TRBD1 (7 bases). Germline-derived CDR1 and CDR2 are SQVTM and ANQGSEA. CDR3 size: 14 residues. V was trimmed by 1 base and J by 2 bases, leaving 12 bases between them. CDR3 in DNA: TGCAGCGTTGAAGGGGGCAGGGGGGCCTACGAGCAGTACTTC. Its translation: CSVEGGRGAYEQYF.

This rearrangement joins TRBV20-1 to TRBJ1-1; D not certain. V gave up 6 bases and J gave up 8 bases, with 16 bases separating them. Germline V gene sequence: CDR1 DFQATT, CDR2 SNEGSKA (reference sequence). This CDR3 has 12 amino acids. The CDR3 DNA reads TGCAGTGCCACATCAGCGACGGCGGAAGCTTTCTTT. Translating gives CSATSATAEAFF.

This clonotype has only a few counts. The chain employs TRBV5-1 and TRBJ1-1, with 8 bases that match TRBD1. V trimming: 4 bases; J trimming: 4 bases; junction bases outside the gene matches: 9. CDR1 and CDR2 (germline): SGHRS, YFSETQ. The CDR3 covers 15 residues. The CDR3, as DNA: TGCGCCAGCAGCAACGGACAGGGAAGGGGCACTGAAGCTTTCTTT. Encoded protein: CASSNGQGRGTEAFF. The variable domain in full, with the rest retrieved from reference TRBV5-1 and TRBJ1-1, is KAGVTQTPRYLIKTRGQQVTLSCSPISGHRSVSWYQQTPGQGLQFLFEYFSETQRNKGNFPGRFSGRQFSNSRSEMNVSTLELGDSALYLCASSNGQGRGTEAFFGQGTRLTVV.

This chain connects TRBV29-1 to TRBJ1-1; weak D call: TRBD1 (6 bases). The V gene lost 1 base and the J gene lost 1 base, with 10 bases spanning the gap. Per the germline V gene, CDR1 is SQVTM and CDR2 is ANQGSEA. The CDR3 has 14 amino acids. The CDR3: CSVEAQGANTEAFF. DNA of the CDR3: TGCAGCGTTGAAGCACAGGGCGCGAACACTGAAGCTTTCTTT.

The count of this clonotype is one. The chain combines TRBV6-2 or TRBV6-3 with TRBJ2-7; D is uncertain. Per germline, CDR1 MNHEY and CDR2 SVGEGT. The CDR3 spans 12 residues. Trimming stripped 2 bases from V and 11 bases from J, with 13 bases between. DNA of the CDR3: TGTGCCAGCAGTTACCCCTCCTCGATGGAGTACTTC. It specifies CASSYPSSMEYF.

J is TRBJ1-4 and V is TRBV3-1, with TRBD1 as a possible D gene (6 bases). The CDR3 extends over 15 amino acids. Trimming removed 4 bases at V and 8 bases at J, with 17 bases between. The germline CDR1 and CDR2 sequences are LGHDT and YNNKEL (reference sequence). CDR3 sequence: CASSRKQGPWEKLFF. In nucleotides, the CDR3 is TGTGCCAGCAGCCGAAAACAGGGACCTTGGGAAAAACTGTTTTTT.

This clonotype was found many times. This chain links TRBV28 with TRBJ2-6; tentative D call: TRBD2 (5 bases). The CDR3 consists of 16 residues. The germline V gene has CDR1 MDHEN and CDR2 SYDVKM. Trimming pared 3 bases from V and 1 base from J, leaving 10 bases between. CDR3 protein: CASSFFRGSGANVLTF. The DNA for the CDR3 is TGTGCCAGCAGTTTTTTTCGGGGATCTGGGGCCAACGTCCTGACTTTC.

At least ten counts were recorded for this clonotype. The chain employs TRBV28 and TRBJ1-4; unclear D gene. V was shortened by 2 bases and J by 0 bases, with 10 bases between the two germline ends. This CDR3 is built from 16 residues. Germline V gene sequence: CDR1 MDHEN, CDR2 SYDVKM. The CDR3 here is CASSLMMGATNEKLFF. The CDR3 DNA sequence: TGTGCCAGCAGTTTAATGATGGGTGCAACTAATGAAAAACTGTTTTTT. Full variable domain (rest looked up from reference TRBV28 and TRBJ1-4): DVKVTQSSRYLVKRTGEKVFLECVQDMDHENMFWYRQDPGLGLRLIYFSYDVKMKEKGDIPEGYSVSREKKERFSLILESASTNQTSMYLCASSLMMGATNEKLFFGSGTQLSVL.

The rearrangement uses TRBV2 and TRBJ2-5; 7 positions match TRBD2. V dropped 8 bases and J dropped 13; count of bases not matched to a gene: 10. Germline CDR1 reads SNHLY; CDR2 reads FYNNEI. The CDR3 is made up of 11 amino acids. In DNA form, the CDR3 reads TGTGCCAGCGGGCAGACTAGCTATCGGTACTTC. Its translation: CASGQTSYRYF.

This sequence joins TRBV5-4 and TRBJ2-3; TRBD2 matches 8 bases. The germline V gene encodes CDR1 SGHNT and CDR2 YYREEE (reference sequence). This CDR3 contains 15 residues. The junction had 7 bases not matched to a gene; V was cut back by 0 bases and J by 7 bases. For the CDR3, the DNA is TGTGCCAGCAGCTTGGCCGGGGCTAGCGGGTATACGCAGTATTTT. Translation: CASSLAGASGYTQYF.

This clonotype appeared many times. The rearrangement joins TRBV6-6 to TRBJ1-1; TRBD1 matches 9 bases. Germline trimming cut 9 bases from V and 4 bases from J; bases unmatched to any gene: 3. The germline CDR1 and CDR2 sequences are MNHNY and SVGAGI (reference sequence). The CDR3 consists of 12 residues. CDR3 loop: CASRGQGTEAFF. The DNA of the CDR3 is TGTGCCAGTAGGGGACAGGGCACTGAAGCTTTCTTT.

Only a few counts were recorded for this clonotype. CDR3 sequence reads: CASSLTSPPDTQYF. The CDR3 bases are TGTGCCAGCAGCTTAACCTCCCCTCCAGATACGCAGTATTTT. This chain joins TRBV11-3 and TRBJ2-3, with no clear D. V was cut by 2 bases and J by 4 bases, with 10 bases left in between. The CDR3 consists of 14 residues. Germline CDR1 is SGHNT and CDR2 is YENEEA.